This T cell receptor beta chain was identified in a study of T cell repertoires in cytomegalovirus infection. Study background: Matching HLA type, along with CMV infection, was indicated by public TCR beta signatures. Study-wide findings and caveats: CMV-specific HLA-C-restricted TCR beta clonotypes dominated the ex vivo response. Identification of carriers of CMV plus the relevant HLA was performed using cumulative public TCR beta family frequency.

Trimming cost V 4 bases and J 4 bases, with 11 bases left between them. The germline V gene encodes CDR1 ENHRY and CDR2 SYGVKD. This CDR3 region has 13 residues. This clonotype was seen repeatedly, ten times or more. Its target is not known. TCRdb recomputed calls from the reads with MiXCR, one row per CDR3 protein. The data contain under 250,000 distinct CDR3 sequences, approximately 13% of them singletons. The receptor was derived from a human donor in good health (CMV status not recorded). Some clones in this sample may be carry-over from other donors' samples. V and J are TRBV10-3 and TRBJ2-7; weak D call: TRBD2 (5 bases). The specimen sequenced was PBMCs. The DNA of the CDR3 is TGTGCCATCAGTGTCGACTGGAGGTACGAGCAGTACTTC. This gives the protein CAISVDWRYEQYF.